This entry lists 9 T cell receptor beta chains sequenced from one sample in a study of T-cell memory formation after mild COVID-19. MiXCR, run by TCRdb on the 5' RACE reads, gives a single entry per CDR3 protein. The data contain 550,000 to 600,000 distinct CDR3 sequences, about 22% of them singletons. The sequencing input was PBMCs or a T cell subset sorted from them (not recorded which). These receptors were collected from an adult woman who had mild COVID-19 (a few samples of this study predate the infection). Cell type and time point are not known.

V gene TRBV14 combines with J gene TRBJ2-7, with D unresolved. V lost 0 bases and J lost 4, with 13 bases in between. This CDR3 contains 15 residues. Germline V gene sequence: CDR1 SGHDN, CDR2 FVKESK. The CDR3 DNA follows: TGTGCCAGCAGCCAAGAACCCGCCCCGGTGTACGAGCAGTACTTC. Protein product: CASSQEPAPVYEQYF.

The J gene is TRBJ1-6, the V gene TRBV7-9; 7 bases fit TRBD1. The CDR3 extends over 14 amino acids. CDR1 and CDR2 from the germline V gene are SEHNR and FQNEAQ (reference sequence). Germline trimming cut 4 bases from V and 8 bases from J; bases unmatched to any gene: 5. The CDR3 DNA reads TGTGCCAGCAGCTCCCGACAGGGAGATTCACCCCTCCACTTT. As protein: CASSSRQGDSPLHF.

The chain links TRBV12-3 or TRBV12-4 to TRBJ2-5, with a tentative D call TRBD1 (6 bases). CDR3 length: 16 residues. The V gene lost 5 bases and the J gene lost 0 bases, with 16 bases spanning the gap. CDR3 nucleotides: TGTGCCAGCAGTCAGGGCGCAGGACAGTACCAAGAGACCCAGTACTTC. It translates to CASSQGAGQYQETQYF.

The rearrangement uses TRBV4-3 and TRBJ2-7, with unresolved D. The V gene's germline CDR1 is LGHNA and CDR2 YSLEER. The CDR3 is 15 residues long. The V end lost 4 bases, the J end lost 3 bases, and 16 bases lay between the germline ends. CDR3 protein: CASSLERAENYEQYF. DNA of the CDR3: TGCGCCAGCAGCCTCGAAAGGGCGGAAAACTACGAGCAGTACTTC.

This sequence joins TRBV20-1 and TRBJ1-2; tentatively, D is TRBD1 (6 bases). There are 12 residues in the CDR3. Per germline, CDR1 DFQATT and CDR2 SNEGSKA (reference sequence). In DNA, the CDR3 is TGCAGCGTAGCGCGGCAGGGGATCGGCTACACCTTC. The encoded protein is CSVARQGIGYTF.

This rearrangement joins TRBV20-1 to TRBJ2-7; 9 nucleotides align to TRBD2. This CDR3 contains 17 residues. Germline trimming cut 5 bases from V and 0 bases from J; bases unmatched to any gene: 14. The germline gives CDR1 DFQATT, CDR2 SNEGSKA (reference sequence). Written as DNA, the CDR3 is TGCAGTGCTTCCCCGCCCCTTGGACTAGCGAGCTCCTACGAGCAGTACTTC. Protein sequence: CSASPPLGLASSYEQYF.

V and J are TRBV5-1 and TRBJ2-1, with unresolved D. V was cut by 2 bases and J by 8 bases, with 8 bases left in between. The CDR3 extends over 12 amino acids. Germline CDR1 and CDR2: SGHRS and YFSETQ. Here the CDR3 DNA reads TGCGCCAGCAGCTTAACTTTGGATGAGCAGTTCTTC. Its protein is CASSLTLDEQFF.

This clonotype was detected only a few times. The gene calls are TRBV18 and TRBJ2-6; D call uncertain. This CDR3 has 14 amino acids. The germline gives CDR1 KGHSH, CDR2 LQKENI. The germline V and J ends were trimmed by 2 bases and 4 bases, with 6 bases remaining between them. The CDR3 reads CASSPTGGANVLTF. Written as DNA, the CDR3 is TGTGCCAGCTCACCAACCGGCGGGGCCAACGTCCTGACTTTC.

J is TRBJ2-1 and V is TRBV7-6; 8 bases agree with TRBD2. CDR3 size: 16 residues. Trimming took 4 bases from V and 0 from J; bases not matched to a gene: 5. Germline V lookup: CDR1 SGHVS, CDR2 FNYEAQ. DNA of the CDR3: TGTGCCAGCAGCTCAGACGGGGGGGCCTCCTACAATGAGCAGTTCTTC. Its translation: CASSSDGGASYNEQFF.